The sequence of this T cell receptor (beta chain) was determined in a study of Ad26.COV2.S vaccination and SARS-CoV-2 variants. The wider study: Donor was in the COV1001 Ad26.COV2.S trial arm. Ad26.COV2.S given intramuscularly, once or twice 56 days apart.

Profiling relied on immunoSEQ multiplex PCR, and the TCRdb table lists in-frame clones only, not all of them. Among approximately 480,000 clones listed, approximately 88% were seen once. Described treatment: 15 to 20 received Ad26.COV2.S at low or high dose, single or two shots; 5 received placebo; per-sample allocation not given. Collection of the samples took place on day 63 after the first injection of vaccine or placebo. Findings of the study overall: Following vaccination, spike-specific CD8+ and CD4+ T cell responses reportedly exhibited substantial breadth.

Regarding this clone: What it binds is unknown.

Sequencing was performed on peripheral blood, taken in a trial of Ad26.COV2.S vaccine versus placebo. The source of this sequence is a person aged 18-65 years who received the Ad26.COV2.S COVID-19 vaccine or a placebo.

The CDR3 sequence: CASSRTPTTEAFF. For the CDR3, the DNA is TGTGCCAGCAGCCGGACCCCAACCACTGAAGCTTTCTTT. The chain couples TRBV3-1 (or the pseudogene TRBV3-2) to TRBJ1-1; D remains unclear. This CDR3 is 13 amino acids long. Between the trimmed V and J ends, which lost 4 bases and 4 bases, there was a span of 10 bases. Germline CDR1 LGHDT, CDR2 YNNKEL (reference sequence).